Each of the 9 T cell receptor beta chains below was sequenced from the same sample in a study of cytomegalovirus exposure and HLA in healthy donors. Use of 60 Vbeta and 13 Jbeta primers characterized the PCR. Using immunoSEQ multiplex PCR, the repertoire was profiled, and TCRdb retains in-frame clones only, with some absent. This table holds about 98,000 clones, around 70% found once. The material sequenced was PBMCs. These receptors were taken from a middle-aged man in good health and CMV-seronegative.

Here the CDR3 DNA reads TGTGCCATCAGTGATGTCGGGACAGGGGTCACCGGGGAGCTGTTTTTT. Translation: CAISDVGTGVTGELFF. The gene calls are TRBV10-3 and TRBJ2-2; TRBD1 aligns across 10 bases. With V trimmed by 3 bases and J by 4 bases, 5 bases remained unmatched. The CDR3 length is 16 residues. Germline V gene lookup returns CDR1 ENHRY and CDR2 SYGVKD.

The chain couples TRBV27 to TRBJ2-4, with D possibly matching TRBD1 (5 bases). The CDR3 runs to 19 residues. V was clipped by 5 bases and J by 0 bases, with 23 bases between them. In germline, CDR1 is MNHEY, CDR2 SMNVEV (reference sequence). The CDR3 sequence: CASSMTPPLVGLAKNIQYF. CDR3 in DNA: TGTGCCAGCAGTATGACCCCGCCCCTCGTGGGGCTAGCCAAAAACATTCAGTACTTC.

The gene calls are TRBV7-9 and TRBJ2-7; D possibly corresponds to TRBD1 (5 bases). The V gene lost 1 base and the J gene lost 5 bases, with 9 bases spanning the gap. CDR1 and CDR2 (germline): SEHNR, FQNEAQ (reference sequence). The CDR3 has 13 amino acids. Here the CDR3 reads CASSLGGADEQYF. The CDR3 coding sequence is TGTGCCAGCAGCTTAGGTGGGGCGGACGAGCAGTACTTC.

This chain uses TRBV5-1 with TRBJ2-1, with TRBD2 matching over 12 bases. The CDR3 contains 16 residues. Trimming took 4 bases from V and 5 from J; bases not matched to a gene: 7. Germline V gives CDR1 SGHRS, CDR2 YFSETQ. The CDR3 DNA sequence: TGCGCCAGCAGCCCGGGGACTAGCGGGCTAAACAATGAGCAGTTCTTC. The encoded protein is CASSPGTSGLNNEQFF.

This chain joins TRBV6-4 and TRBJ2-5; 12 bases line up with TRBD1. Germline assignment: CDR1 MRHNA and CDR2 SNTAGT. J gave up 5 bases and V 9 bases, and 4 bases lay outside the gene matches. The CDR3 length is 13 residues. The CDR3 reads CARGQGAGETQYF. The CDR3, as DNA: TGTGCCAGGGGACAGGGGGCCGGGGAGACCCAGTACTTC.

This clone was detected once. This chain links TRBV7-9 with TRBJ2-3; D remains ambiguous. The CDR3 runs 16 residues. V was clipped by 1 base and J by 2 bases, with 13 bases between them. Germline values: CDR1 SEHNR, CDR2 FQNEAQ (reference sequence). The CDR3 loop reads CASSLDTPGYTDTQYF. Here the CDR3 DNA reads TGTGCCAGCAGCTTAGATACGCCAGGCTACACAGATACGCAGTATTTT. The whole variable domain, filled in from reference TRBV7-9 and TRBJ2-3, reads DTGVSQNPRHKITKRGQNVTFRCDPISEHNRLYWYRQTLGQGPEFLTYFQNEAQLEKSRLLSDRFSAERPKGSFSTLEIQRTEQGDSAMYLCASSLDTPGYTDTQYFGPGTRLTVL.

The rearrangement joins TRBV6-6 to TRBJ2-5; 10 bases are a match to TRBD1. The DNA end is a closer match to TRBJ2-7, so the J assignment may be wrong. Germline V gives CDR1 MNHNY, CDR2 SVGAGI (reference sequence). CDR3 size: 15 residues. CDR3 nucleotides: TGTGCCAGCAGTTATTCCGGACAGGGGGGGTACGAGCAGTACTTC. It specifies CASSYSGQGGYEQYF.

This chain links TRBV7-9 with TRBJ1-3; TRBD1 agrees at 10 bases. J gave up 8 bases and V 5 bases, and 12 bases lay outside the gene matches. Germline lookup yields CDR1 SEHNR and CDR2 FQNEAQ (reference sequence). The CDR3 runs 16 residues. CDR3 protein: CASSVGQGLVGDTIYF. CDR3 DNA sequence: TGTGCCAGCAGCGTGGGACAGGGGTTGGTTGGGGACACCATATATTTT. Supplemented by reference TRBV7-9 and TRBJ1-3, the full variable domain reads DTGVSQNPRHKITKRGQNVTFRCDPISEHNRLYWYRQTLGQGPEFLTYFQNEAQLEKSRLLSDRFSAERPKGSFSTLEIQRTEQGDSAMYLCASSVGQGLVGDTIYFGEGSWLTVV.

Comment on this clone: At one boundary the junction diverges from the germline segment, which might be a read error. This rearrangement joins TRBV7-9 to TRBJ2-7; no definite D call. The CDR3 has 12 residues. Germline CDR1 and CDR2: SEHNR and FQNEAQ (reference sequence). CDR3 protein: CSSSLNSYEQYF. CDR3 bases: TGTTCCAGCAGCCTCAACAGTTACGAGCAGTACTTC.